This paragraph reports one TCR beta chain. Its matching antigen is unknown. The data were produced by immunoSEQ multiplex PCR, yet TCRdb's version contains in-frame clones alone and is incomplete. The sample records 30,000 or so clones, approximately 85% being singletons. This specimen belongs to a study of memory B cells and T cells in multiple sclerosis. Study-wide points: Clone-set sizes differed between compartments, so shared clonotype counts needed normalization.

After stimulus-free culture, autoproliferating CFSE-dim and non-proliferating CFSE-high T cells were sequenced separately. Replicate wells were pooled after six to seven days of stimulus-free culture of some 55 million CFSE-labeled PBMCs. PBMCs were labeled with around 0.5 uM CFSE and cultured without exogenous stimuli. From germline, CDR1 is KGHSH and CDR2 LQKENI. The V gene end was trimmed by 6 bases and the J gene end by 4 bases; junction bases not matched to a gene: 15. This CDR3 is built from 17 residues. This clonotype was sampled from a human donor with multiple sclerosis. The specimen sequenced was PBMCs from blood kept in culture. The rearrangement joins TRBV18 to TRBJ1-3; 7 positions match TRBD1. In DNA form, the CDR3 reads TGTGCCAGCTCGCCCCTCACAGGGGAGCTGGGGGGAAACACCATATATTTT. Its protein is CASSPLTGELGGNTIYF.